These 18 T cell receptor beta chains share one sample of origin, sequenced in a study of blood T cell repertoires in COVID-19. This table comes from immunoSEQ multiplex PCR, and its TCRdb copy is limited to in-frame clones, with some not included. Of about 250,000 clones listed, 88% were seen once; the top ten hold 0.95% to 1%. The specimen sequenced was peripheral blood. These receptors were taken from a middle-aged woman who had recovered from COVID-19.

The V call is TRBV4-1, the J call TRBJ2-7; 7 positions match TRBD2. The CDR3 length is 12 residues. Per germline, CDR1 MGHRA and CDR2 YSYEKL. V shed 3 bases, J shed 9 bases, and the junction held 5 bases outside the gene matches. CDR3 protein: CASSQGGSRQYF. Here the CDR3 DNA reads TGCGCCAGCAGCCAGGGAGGGAGTCGGCAGTACTTC.

This clone was observed a single time. V usage is TRBV24-1 and J usage is TRBJ1-3, with a tentative D call TRBD1 (6 bases). This CDR3 has 12 amino acids. The ends were cut back, 9 bases at V and 2 bases at J, with 7 bases in the middle. The germline V gene encodes CDR1 KGHDR and CDR2 SFDVKD. CDR3 sequence reads: CATAGAGNTIYF. The CDR3 DNA reads TGTGCCACCGCAGGGGCTGGAAACACCATATATTTT.

The CDR3, as DNA: TGTGCCAGTAGTCCCCAGGGCAGGAACACCGGGGAGCTGTTTTTT. This codes for CASSPQGRNTGELFF. The chain uses TRBV19 and TRBJ2-2; D is possibly TRBD1 (5 bases). From germline, CDR1 is LNHDA and CDR2 SQIVND (reference sequence). Between the trimmed V and J ends, which lost 5 bases and 1 base, there was a span of 11 bases. CDR3 length equals 15 residues.

The table lists this clone with a count of one. The chain is built from TRBV6-2 or TRBV6-3 and TRBJ1-2; 9 nucleotides match TRBD1. The CDR3 is 14 amino acids. CDR1 is MNHEY and CDR2 is SVGEGT in the germline V gene. V lost 6 bases to trimming and J lost 4 bases; unmatched junction nucleotides: 6. The CDR3 is CASSPGQGPYGYTF. CDR3 sequence (DNA): TGTGCCAGCAGCCCGGGACAGGGTCCCTATGGCTACACCTTC.

This chain links TRBV19 with TRBJ1-4; D might be TRBD1 (6 bases). The V gene's germline CDR1 is LNHDA and CDR2 SQIVND (reference sequence). V lost 6 bases, J lost 7 bases, and 18 bases lay in between. CDR3 length equals 15 residues. CDR3 DNA sequence: TGTGCCAGTAGCTCCCCGAGGCAGGGGAGTGAAAAACTGTTTTTT. It translates to CASSSPRQGSEKLFF.

This clone was counted between two and nine times. The V and J genes are TRBV9 and TRBJ2-1; 14 bases fit TRBD2. The CDR3 has 15 residues. Germline V gene lookup returns CDR1 SGDLS and CDR2 YYNGEE. With 3 bases clipped from V and 8 bases from J, the junction kept 4 bases outside the gene matches. The CDR3 loop is CASSAGLAGEDEQFF. The CDR3 DNA sequence: TGTGCCAGCAGCGCGGGACTAGCGGGAGAGGATGAGCAGTTCTTC. Complete variable domain (other parts from reference TRBV9 and TRBJ2-1): DSGVTQTPKHLITATGQRVTLRCSPRSGDLSVYWYQQSLDQGLQFLIQYYNGEERAKGNILERFSAQQFPDLHSELNLSSLELGDSALYFCASSAGLAGEDEQFFGPGTRLTVL.

The chain employs TRBV6-5 and TRBJ1-6, with D maybe TRBD1 (5 bases). Germline lookup yields CDR1 MNHEY and CDR2 SVGAGI. Trimming removed 7 bases from V and 9 bases from J, with 7 bases in between. This CDR3 has 11 residues. The CDR3 loop reads CASTGGSPLHF. CDR3 DNA: TGTGCCAGCACCGGGGGTTCACCCCTCCACTTT.

This rearrangement joins TRBV6-2 or TRBV6-3 to TRBJ1-4, with D perhaps TRBD1 (5 bases). V was pared by 2 bases and J by 7 bases, with 14 bases between. Germline CDR1 is MNHEY and CDR2 is SVGEGT. The CDR3 covers 15 residues. The CDR3 nucleotides read TGTGCCAGCAGTTACCGGGGGACGATGGGTGAAAAACTGTTTTTT. Translated, it gives CASSYRGTMGEKLFF.

This clone appeared a single time. The rearrangement links TRBV2 to TRBJ1-1; D ambiguous. Germline CDR1 and CDR2: SNHLY and FYNNEI. The CDR3 covers 13 residues. Trimming left V 6 bases short and J 0 bases short, with 8 bases between. The CDR3: CASRLAMNTEAFF. CDR3 bases: TGTGCCAGCAGATTAGCCATGAACACTGAAGCTTTCTTT.

This clone was detected a few times. This chain uses TRBV4-2 with TRBJ2-7; 8 bases align to TRBD1. Germline CDR1 and CDR2: LGHNA and YNFKEQ. This CDR3 contains 16 residues. The junction had 8 bases not matched to a gene; V was cut back by 2 bases and J by 2 bases. The CDR3 DNA follows: TGTGCCAGCAGCCAACAACACGGGACAGGTCCCTACGAGCAGTACTTC. Protein product: CASSQQHGTGPYEQYF.

The rearrangement joins TRBV9 to TRBJ2-2, with 9 bases lining up with TRBD2. V was clipped by 2 bases and J by 4 bases; unmatched bases: 6. CDR1 SGDLS and CDR2 YYNGEE come from the germline V gene. This CDR3 has 16 amino acids. The CDR3 DNA is TGTGCCAGCAGCGTCCTTAGCGGGAGTGGCACCGGGGAGCTGTTTTTT. Translating it yields CASSVLSGSGTGELFF.

The rearrangement uses TRBV27 and TRBJ1-2; 7 bases align to TRBD1. Germline V gene sequence: CDR1 MNHEY, CDR2 SMNVEV (reference sequence). V dropped 8 bases and J dropped 7; count of bases not matched to a gene: 10. This CDR3 is built from 13 residues. DNA of the CDR3: TGTGCCAGCGGGCCAACAGGGGCGGGTGGCTACACCTTC. It is translated as CASGPTGAGGYTF.

The CDR3 DNA sequence: TGTGCCAGCAGACCAGGGGGAGAGACCCAGTACTTC. The encoded protein is CASRPGGETQYF. The chain couples TRBV2 to TRBJ2-5, with 7 bases aligning to TRBD1. The junction had 2 bases not matched to a gene; V was cut back by 6 bases and J by 4 bases. Germline V gene data show CDR1 as SNHLY and CDR2 as FYNNEI. The CDR3 spans 12 residues.

The V gene is TRBV5-6, the J gene TRBJ2-2, with 12 positions matching TRBD2. Trimming cost V 0 bases and J 0 bases; bases outside gene matches: 3. CDR1 and CDR2 from the germline V gene are SGHDT and YYEEEE. This CDR3 contains 18 residues. This chain's CDR3 is CASSLEGLAGANTGELFF. The CDR3 DNA reads TGTGCCAGCAGCTTGGAGGGACTAGCGGGTGCGAACACCGGGGAGCTGTTTTTT.

This clone was recorded a few times. The V call is TRBV20-1, the J call TRBJ1-6; perhaps TRBD1 as D (6 bases). The CDR3 extends over 14 amino acids. V gave up 3 bases and J gave up 10 bases, with 16 bases separating them. Per the germline V gene, CDR1 is DFQATT and CDR2 is SNEGSKA (reference sequence). The DNA of the CDR3 is TGCAGTGCTAGTGAGGGGGGTGCAAGATCACCCCTCCACTTT. Translation: CSASEGGARSPLHF.

The rearrangement links TRBV25-1 to TRBJ1-1, with D possibly matching TRBD1 (5 bases). Trimming pared 1 base from V and 5 bases from J, leaving 17 bases between. The CDR3 totals 16 residues. CDR1 is MGHDK and CDR2 is SYGVNS in the germline V gene. This CDR3 is CASSEFPGQGGTEAFF. DNA of the CDR3: TGTGCCAGCAGTGAATTTCCGGGGCAGGGAGGGACTGAAGCTTTCTTT.

The rearrangement joins TRBV6-2 or TRBV6-3 to TRBJ1-1, with D hard to call. Germline CDR1 reads MNHEY; CDR2 reads SVGEGT. The V end was cut by 0 bases, the J end by 0 bases, with 8 bases between. This CDR3 is 15 amino acids long. The chain's CDR3 is CASSYSWRVNTEAFF. CDR3 DNA sequence: TGTGCCAGCAGTTACTCGTGGAGGGTGAACACTGAAGCTTTCTTT.

V is TRBV25-1 and J is TRBJ2-1; a weak D match, TRBD2 (5 bases). The length of the CDR3 is 14 residues. Per the germline V gene, CDR1 is MGHDK and CDR2 is SYGVNS. V dropped 2 bases and J dropped 0 bases, with 5 bases sitting between them. CDR3: CASSEGSSYNEQFF. The DNA of the CDR3 is TGTGCCAGCAGTGAAGGGAGCTCCTACAATGAGCAGTTCTTC.